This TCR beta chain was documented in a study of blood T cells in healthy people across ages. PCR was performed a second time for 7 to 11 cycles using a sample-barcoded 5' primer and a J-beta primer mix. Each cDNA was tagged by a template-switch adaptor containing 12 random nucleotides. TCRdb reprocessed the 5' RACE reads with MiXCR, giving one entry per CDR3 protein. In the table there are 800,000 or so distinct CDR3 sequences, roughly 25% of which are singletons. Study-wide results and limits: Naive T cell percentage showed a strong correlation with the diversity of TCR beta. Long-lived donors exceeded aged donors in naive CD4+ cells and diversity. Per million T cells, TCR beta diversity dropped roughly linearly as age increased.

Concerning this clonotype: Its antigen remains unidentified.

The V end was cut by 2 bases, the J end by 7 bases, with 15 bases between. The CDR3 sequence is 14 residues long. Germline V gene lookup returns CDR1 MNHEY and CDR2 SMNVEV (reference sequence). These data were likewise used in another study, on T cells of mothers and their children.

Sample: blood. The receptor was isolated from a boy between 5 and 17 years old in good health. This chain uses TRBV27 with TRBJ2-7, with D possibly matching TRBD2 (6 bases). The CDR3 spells CASSLGGIEREQYF. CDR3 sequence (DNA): TGTGCCAGCAGTTTAGGGGGGATAGAAAGGGAGCAGTACTTC.